Listed here are 26 T cell receptor beta chains from one sample, sequenced in a study of T cells in Graves' hyperthyroidism and ophthalmopathy. RNA transcripts provided the source from which TCR beta CDR3 regions were amplified. Carried out on the TCR CDR3, a first-round RT-PCR used the HTBI primer set. TCRdb analysed the multiplex PCR reads with MiXCR anew, one entry per CDR3 protein. The data show some 510,000 distinct CDR3 sequences, around 20% seen once. Sequenced: blood. All receptors derive from a man between 18 and 35 years old with Graves' hyperthyroidism.

In its sample, this clonotype was seen many times. The rearrangement links TRBV6-1 to TRBJ2-7, with 10 bases aligning to TRBD1. This CDR3 is built from 16 residues. Losses at the gene ends were 4 bases for V and 6 bases for J; bases not matched to a gene: 12. Germline lookup yields CDR1 MNHNS and CDR2 SASEGT. For the CDR3, the DNA is TGTGCCAGCAGTGCCCCCAAAGGACAGGGGGAGGCCGAGCAGTACTTC. The encoded protein is CASSAPKGQGEAEQYF.

J is TRBJ2-2 and V is TRBV3-1, with D unresolved. The CDR3 is 16 residues long. Trimming took 4 bases from V and 1 from J, leaving 13 bases between them. Germline loops: CDR1 LGHDT, CDR2 YNNKEL (reference sequence). CDR3 amino acids: CASSLTTQQNTGELFF. CDR3 coding DNA: TGTGCCAGCAGCCTCACGACACAACAGAACACCGGGGAGCTGTTTTTT.

The chain couples TRBV11-2 to TRBJ2-3; possible D gene TRBD2, 6 bases. Germline assignment: CDR1 SGHAT and CDR2 FQNNGV. The CDR3 is made up of 15 amino acids. The V end lost 5 bases, the J end lost 4 bases, and 16 bases lay between the germline ends. The DNA for the CDR3 is TGTGCCAGCAGCCTGAATCGGGAGTACGCAGATACGCAGTATTTT. Its translation is CASSLNREYADTQYF.

This clonotype was found a few times. The V and J genes are TRBV6-5 and TRBJ1-2; TRBD1 aligns across 9 bases. The CDR3 has 14 amino acids. With V trimmed by 4 bases and J by 5 bases, 5 bases remained unmatched. The germline V gene encodes CDR1 MNHEY and CDR2 SVGAGI. In nucleotides, the CDR3 is TGTGCCAGCAGTTCGAACAGGGGGCGTTATGGCTACACCTTC. This codes for CASSSNRGRYGYTF.

J is TRBJ2-4 and V is TRBV12-3 or TRBV12-4; weak D call: TRBD2 (5 bases). Deletions cut 3 bases from V and 8 bases from J, with 5 bases between. This CDR3 contains 11 residues. The CDR3 protein is CASSLEDIQYF. CDR3 nucleotides: TGTGCCAGCAGTTTGGAGGACATTCAGTACTTC.

In its sample, this clonotype was seen many times. V and J are TRBV12-3 or TRBV12-4 and TRBJ1-1, with D hard to call. V dropped 5 bases and J dropped 4 bases, with 17 bases sitting between them. This CDR3 contains 15 residues. CDR3 in DNA: TGTGCCAGCAGTCGAACCTGGGGTGATCGCACTGAAGCTTTCTTT. It encodes CASSRTWGDRTEAFF.

In this sample, this clonotype turned up many times. This chain connects TRBV28 to TRBJ2-7; a weak D match, TRBD1 (5 bases). This CDR3 contains 13 residues. Trimming stripped 2 bases from V and 3 bases from J, with 8 bases between. CDR1 and CDR2 (germline): MDHEN, SYDVKM. This CDR3 is CASSLAGIYEQYF. The DNA for the CDR3 is TGTGCCAGCAGTTTAGCAGGGATCTACGAGCAGTACTTC.

The chain has TRBV20-1 and TRBJ2-6, with 11 positions matching TRBD2. The CDR3 length is 16 residues. The germline V gene has CDR1 DFQATT and CDR2 SNEGSKA (reference sequence). The junction had 6 bases not matched to a gene; V was cut back by 5 bases and J by 3 bases. The CDR3 loop reads CSAFLAGGLGANVLTF. The DNA for the CDR3 is TGCAGTGCTTTTCTAGCGGGGGGTCTTGGGGCCAACGTCCTGACTTTC.

As for this clonotype: With a much larger clone just one base away, this may be a read error. The chain's CDR3 is CAWSLGLQETKYF. The CDR3 bases are TGTGCCTGGAGTCTGGGTCTCCAAGAGACCAAGTACTTC. The genes are TRBV30 and TRBJ2-5, with D unclear. CDR1 is GTSNPN and CDR2 is SVGIG in the germline V gene (reference sequence). This CDR3 comprises 13 residues.

This clonotype has at least ten counts. The chain recombines TRBV9 with TRBJ1-1; no reliable D call. This CDR3 region has 14 residues. CDR1 is SGDLS, CDR2 YYNGEE, per germline. Between the trimmed V and J ends, which lost 0 bases and 3 bases, there was a span of 9 bases. CDR3 loop: CASSVDGIDTEAFF. The DNA of the CDR3 is TGTGCCAGCAGCGTAGACGGGATCGACACTGAAGCTTTCTTT. The full variable domain, rest sourced from reference TRBV9 and TRBJ1-1, is DSGVTQTPKHLITATGQRVTLRCSPRSGDLSVYWYQQSLDQGLQFLIQYYNGEERAKGNILERFSAQQFPDLHSELNLSSLELGDSALYFCASSVDGIDTEAFFGQGTRLTVV.

This sequence joins TRBV28 and TRBJ2-7, with a tentative D call TRBD2 (5 bases). The CDR3 loop spans 13 amino acids. V was clipped by 5 bases and J by 4 bases, with 12 bases between them. Germline V lookup: CDR1 MDHEN, CDR2 SYDVKM. This CDR3 is CASSPPGIYEQYF. CDR3 in DNA: TGTGCCAGCAGTCCCCCCGGGATATACGAGCAGTACTTC.

This clonotype appeared many times. This sequence joins TRBV7-2 and TRBJ2-7; D assignment may be TRBD1 or TRBD2 (5 bases each). Trimming shortened V by 4 bases and J by 5 bases, and 9 bases separated the two germline ends. Germline assignment: CDR1 SGHTA and CDR2 FQGNSA. The CDR3 loop spans 12 amino acids. CDR3 sequence: CASSSGTDEQYF. The CDR3, as DNA: TGTGCCAGCAGCTCCGGGACCGACGAGCAGTACTTC.

The chain joins TRBV27 to TRBJ1-2, with D tentatively TRBD1 (5 bases). With 3 bases removed from V and 6 bases from J, the gap between germline ends came to 11 bases. Germline lookup yields CDR1 MNHEY and CDR2 SMNVEV (reference sequence). The CDR3 contains 13 residues. The CDR3 sequence is CASSFSRDHGYTF. DNA of the CDR3: TGTGCCAGCAGTTTCAGCAGGGATCATGGCTACACCTTC.

This clonotype was counted ten times or more. The chain uses TRBV6-1 and TRBJ1-2; D is ambiguous. The CDR3 is 12 residues long. The V and J ends lost 6 bases and 3 bases respectively, with 8 bases between them. Germline loops: CDR1 MNHNS, CDR2 SASEGT. The DNA for the CDR3 is TGTGCCAGCAGACAAGACGACTATGGCTACACCTTC. It codes for CASRQDDYGYTF.

This chain uses TRBV11-2 with TRBJ2-5, with 11 bases fitting TRBD2. Losses at the gene ends were 5 bases for V and 3 bases for J; bases not matched to a gene: 5. The CDR3 has 15 amino acids. Looked up from germline, CDR1 is SGHAT and CDR2 is FQNNGV. The DNA for the CDR3 is TGTGCCAGCAGCCACTCACTAGCGGGGGAAGAGACCCAGTACTTC. Protein product: CASSHSLAGEETQYF.

This clonotype has at least ten counts. V gene TRBV12-3 or TRBV12-4 combines with J gene TRBJ2-5, with D tentatively TRBD2 (6 bases). The ends were cut back, 6 bases at V and 5 bases at J, with 19 bases in the middle. This CDR3 spans 15 amino acids. This chain's CDR3 is CASSQNGGTGETQYF. In DNA form, the CDR3 reads TGTGCCAGCAGCCAGAATGGGGGGACGGGGGAGACCCAGTACTTC.

The rearrangement links TRBV5-1 to TRBJ1-1; TRBD1 matches 8 bases. V dropped 3 bases and J dropped 6; count of bases not matched to a gene: 4. CDR1 and CDR2 (germline): SGHRS, YFSETQ. The CDR3 has 13 residues. The CDR3, as DNA: TGCGCCAGCAGCTGGGGACAGGTCTCTGAAGCTTTCTTT. Translation: CASSWGQVSEAFF.

This clonotype came up many times. The chain combines TRBV14 with TRBJ2-2; D might be TRBD2 (6 bases). CDR1 is SGHDN, CDR2 FVKESK, per germline. V was pared by 4 bases and J by 7 bases, with 10 bases between. This CDR3 spans 13 amino acids. The CDR3 nucleotides are TGTGCCAGCAGCCCCTGGGGGGTCGGGGAGCTGTTTTTT. This encodes CASSPWGVGELFF. The complete variable domain, with remaining parts taken from reference TRBV14 and TRBJ2-2, reads EAGVTQFPSHSVIEKGQTVTLRCDPISGHDNLYWYRRVMGKEIKFLLHFVKESKQDESGMPNNRFLAERTGGTYSTLKVQPAELEDSGVYFCASSPWGVGELFFGEGSRLTVL.

This clonotype was recorded at least ten times. The chain combines TRBV7-7 with TRBJ1-1; TRBD1 is a possible D gene (6 bases). V gave up 5 bases and J gave up 5 bases, with 15 bases separating them. CDR1 is SSHAT and CDR2 is FNYEAQ in the germline V gene (reference sequence). This CDR3 region has 14 residues. CDR3 DNA: TGTGCCAGCAGCCCAGGGGAAAGTAGAACTGAAGCTTTCTTT. Its protein is CASSPGESRTEAFF.

The V and J genes are TRBV13 and TRBJ1-2; D unresolved. The V gene's germline CDR1 is PRHDT and CDR2 FYEKMQ (reference sequence). V lost 2 bases to trimming and J lost 4 bases, with 11 bases between them. The CDR3 consists of 14 residues. This CDR3 reads CASSLNERLYGYTF. As DNA, the CDR3 is TGTGCCAGCAGCTTAAATGAACGTCTCTATGGCTACACCTTC.

This chain joins TRBV12-3 or TRBV12-4 and TRBJ2-7; D may be TRBD1 or TRBD2 (5 bases each). V lost 6 bases to trimming and J lost 6 bases, with 18 bases between them. The CDR3 totals 14 residues. For the CDR3, the DNA is TGTGCCAGCAGACCGGGACCGGGAATCTCCGAGCAGTACTTC. The encoded protein is CASRPGPGISEQYF.

This rearrangement joins TRBV28 to TRBJ1-3; D is uncertain. V was shortened by 5 bases and J by 0 bases, with 11 bases between the two germline ends. Germline values: CDR1 MDHEN, CDR2 SYDVKM. This CDR3 comprises 15 residues. CDR3 sequence (DNA): TGTGCCAGCAGTCAAAGGCCCAGCTCTGGAAACACCATATATTTT. This gives the protein CASSQRPSSGNTIYF.

Note on this clonotype: It may be a read error: a sequence one base away is much more abundant. This rearrangement joins TRBV11-1 to TRBJ1-2; D ambiguous. The CDR3 length is 16 residues. Trimming took 7 bases from V and 0 from J, leaving 18 bases between them. CDR1 is SGHAT and CDR2 is FQDESV in the germline V gene (reference sequence). CDR3 nucleotides: TGTGCCAGCAACCGACTGGGGTCTTCCTCTAACTATGGCTACACCTTC. Its protein is CASNRLGSSSNYGYTF. Drawing the rest from reference TRBV11-1 and TRBJ1-2, the complete variable domain is EAEVAQSPRYKITEKSQAVAFWCDPISGHATLYWYRQILGQGPELLVQFQDESVVDDSQLPKDRFSAERLKGVDSTLKIQPAELGDSAMYLCASNRLGSSSNYGYTFGSGTRLTVV.

This chain links TRBV4-1 with TRBJ1-2, with D possibly matching TRBD1 (5 bases). Between the trimmed V and J ends, which lost 3 bases and 9 bases, there was a span of 23 bases. Germline V lookup: CDR1 MGHRA, CDR2 YSYEKL. The CDR3 runs 16 residues. The CDR3, as DNA: TGCGCCAGCAGCCAGGCTGGGACGGCCCTTCTATCTAGCTACACCTTC. As protein: CASSQAGTALLSSYTF.

The sample holds a few counts of this clonotype. The chain links TRBV18 to TRBJ1-1; no reliable D call. This CDR3 spans 13 amino acids. Trimming pared 2 bases from V and 4 bases from J, leaving 8 bases between. Germline CDR1 reads KGHSH; CDR2 reads LQKENI. The CDR3 region is CASSPGLGTEAFF. As DNA, the CDR3 is TGTGCCAGCTCACCAGGGTTGGGCACTGAAGCTTTCTTT.

This clonotype was detected many times. The chain recombines TRBV7-2 with TRBJ1-1; maybe TRBD1 (5 bases). V lost 5 bases to trimming and J lost 6 bases, with 19 bases between them. The CDR3 loop spans 15 amino acids. CDR1 SGHTA and CDR2 FQGNSA come from the germline V gene. The DNA for the CDR3 is TGTGCCAGCAGCACCCGACAGACGGGGGTAGCTGAAGCTTTCTTT. As protein: CASSTRQTGVAEAFF.